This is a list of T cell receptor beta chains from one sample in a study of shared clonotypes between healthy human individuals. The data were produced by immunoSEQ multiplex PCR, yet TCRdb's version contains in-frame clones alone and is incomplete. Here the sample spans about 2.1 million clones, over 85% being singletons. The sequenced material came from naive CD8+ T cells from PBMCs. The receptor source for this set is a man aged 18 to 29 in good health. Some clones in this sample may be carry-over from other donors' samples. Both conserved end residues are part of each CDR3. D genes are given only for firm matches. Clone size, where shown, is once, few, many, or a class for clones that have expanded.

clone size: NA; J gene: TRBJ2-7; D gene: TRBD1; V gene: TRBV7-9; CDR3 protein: CASSFLGTAISYEQYF; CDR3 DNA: TGTGCCAGCAGCTTCCTTGGGACAGCCATATCCTACGAGCAGTACTTC
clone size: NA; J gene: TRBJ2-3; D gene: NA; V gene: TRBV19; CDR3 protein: CASSLLDWGSVGTQYF; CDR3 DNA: TGTGCCAGTAGTTTACTGGACTGGGGAAGCGTGGGTACGCAGTATTTT
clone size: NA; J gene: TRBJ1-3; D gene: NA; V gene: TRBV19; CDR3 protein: CASSMKRGSGNTIYF; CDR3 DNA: TGTGCCAGTAGTATGAAGCGGGGATCTGGAAACACCATATATTTT
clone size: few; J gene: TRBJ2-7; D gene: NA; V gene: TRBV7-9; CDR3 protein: CASSSSSYEQYF; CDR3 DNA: TGTGCCAGCAGCTCCAGCTCCTACGAGCAGTACTTC
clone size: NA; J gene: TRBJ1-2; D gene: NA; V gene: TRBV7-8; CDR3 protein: CASSLDTNYGYTF; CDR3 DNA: TGTGCCAGCAGCTTAGACACTAACTATGGCTACACCTTC
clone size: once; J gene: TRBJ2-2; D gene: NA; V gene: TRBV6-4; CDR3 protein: CASRDLATGELFF; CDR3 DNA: TGTGCCAGCAGGGATCTAGCCACCGGGGAGCTGTTTTTT
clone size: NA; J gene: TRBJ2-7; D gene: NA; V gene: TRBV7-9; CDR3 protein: CASSLFTYEQYF; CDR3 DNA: TGTGCCAGCAGCTTATTTACCTACGAGCAGTACTTC
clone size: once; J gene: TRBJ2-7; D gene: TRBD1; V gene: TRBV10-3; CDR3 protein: CAIKDRGSPYEQYF; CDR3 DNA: TGTGCCATCAAAGACAGGGGATCTCCGTACGAGCAGTACTTC
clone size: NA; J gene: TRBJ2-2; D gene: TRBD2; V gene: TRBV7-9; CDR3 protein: CASSPRPAGDTGELFF; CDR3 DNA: TGTGCCAGCAGCCCCCGGCCGGCGGGAGACACCGGGGAGCTGTTTTTT
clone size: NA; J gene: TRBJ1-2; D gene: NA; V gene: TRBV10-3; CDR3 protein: CAISEPLGPDGYTF; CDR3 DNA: TGTGCCATCAGTGAGCCGCTCGGGCCGGATGGCTACACCTTC
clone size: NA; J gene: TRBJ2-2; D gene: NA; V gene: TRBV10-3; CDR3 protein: CAISESDGSSTGELFF; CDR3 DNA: TGTGCCATCAGTGAGTCCGACGGGAGTAGCACCGGGGAGCTGTTTTTT
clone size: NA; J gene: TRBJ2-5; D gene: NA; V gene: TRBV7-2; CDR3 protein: CASSSRTDQETQYF; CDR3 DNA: TGTGCCAGCAGCAGCCGGACAGACCAAGAGACCCAGTACTTC
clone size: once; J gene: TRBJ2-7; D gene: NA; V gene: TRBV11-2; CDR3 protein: CASSSLYEQYF; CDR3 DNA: TGTGCCAGCAGCTCACTATACGAGCAGTACTTC
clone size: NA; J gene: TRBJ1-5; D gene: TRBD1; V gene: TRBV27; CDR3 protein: CASRVGQGEQPQHF; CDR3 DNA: TGTGCCAGCAGGGTCGGACAGGGGGAACAGCCCCAGCATTTT
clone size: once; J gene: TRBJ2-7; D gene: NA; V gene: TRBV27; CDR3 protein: CASSSRPGKYEQYF; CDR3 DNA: TGTGCCAGCAGTTCCCGTCCGGGGAAATACGAGCAGTACTTC
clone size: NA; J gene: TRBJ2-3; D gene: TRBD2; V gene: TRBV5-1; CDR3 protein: CASSLGPSGSGTDTQYF; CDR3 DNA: TGCGCCAGCAGCTTGGGTCCTAGCGGGTCCGGCACAGATACGCAGTATTTT
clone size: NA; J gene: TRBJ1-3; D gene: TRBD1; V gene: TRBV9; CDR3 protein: CASSAEGQGKNTIYF; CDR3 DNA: TGTGCCAGCAGCGCCGAGGGACAGGGGAAGAACACCATATATTTT
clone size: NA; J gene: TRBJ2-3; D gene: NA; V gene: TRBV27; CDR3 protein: CASSHRVDTQYF; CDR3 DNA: TGTGCCAGCAGTCACAGGGTTGATACGCAGTATTTT
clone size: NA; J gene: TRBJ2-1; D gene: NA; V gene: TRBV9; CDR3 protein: CASSGGGSNYNEQFF; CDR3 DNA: TGTGCCAGCAGCGGGGGCGGATCGAACTACAATGAGCAGTTCTTC
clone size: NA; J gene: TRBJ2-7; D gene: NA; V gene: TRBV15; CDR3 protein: CATSRDLDPGQAEQYF; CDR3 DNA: TGTGCCACCAGCAGGGATCTGGACCCTGGGCAGGCCGAGCAGTACTTC
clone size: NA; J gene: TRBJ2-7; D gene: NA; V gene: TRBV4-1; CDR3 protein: CASSQGGISSYEQYF; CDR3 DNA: TGCGCCAGCAGCCAAGGAGGCATTAGCTCCTACGAGCAGTACTTC
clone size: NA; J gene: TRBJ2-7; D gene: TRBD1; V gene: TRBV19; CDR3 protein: CASSPGTGSSYEQYF; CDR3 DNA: TGTGCCAGTAGTCCCGGGACAGGGAGCTCCTACGAGCAGTACTTC
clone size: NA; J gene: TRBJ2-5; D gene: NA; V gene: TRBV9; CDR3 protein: CASSVEGDRETQYF; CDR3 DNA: TGTGCCAGCAGCGTAGAAGGGGATAGGGAGACCCAGTACTTC
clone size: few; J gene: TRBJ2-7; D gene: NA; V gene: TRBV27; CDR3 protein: CASSFSSAYEQYF; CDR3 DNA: TGTGCCAGCAGTTTTTCGTCAGCCTACGAGCAGTACTTC
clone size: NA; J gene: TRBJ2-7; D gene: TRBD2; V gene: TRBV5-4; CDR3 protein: CASSLETGGRSYEQYF; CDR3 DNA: TGTGCCAGCAGCTTGGAGACGGGAGGGCGCTCCTACGAGCAGTACTTC
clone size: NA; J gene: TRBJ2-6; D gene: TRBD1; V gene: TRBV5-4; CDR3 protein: CASSRGTGGLSGANVLTF; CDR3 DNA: TGTGCCAGCAGCCGCGGGACAGGGGGCCTCTCTGGGGCCAACGTCCTGACTTTC
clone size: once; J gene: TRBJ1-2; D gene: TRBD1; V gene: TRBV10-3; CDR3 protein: CAISEWTGEGYGYTF; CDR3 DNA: TGTGCCATCAGTGAGTGGACAGGGGAGGGCTATGGCTACACCTTC
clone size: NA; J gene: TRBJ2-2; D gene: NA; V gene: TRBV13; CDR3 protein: CASSPNDGGELFF; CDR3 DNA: TGTGCCAGCAGCCCCAATGATGGCGGGGAGCTGTTTTTT
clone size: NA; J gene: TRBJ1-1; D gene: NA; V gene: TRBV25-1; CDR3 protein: CASSEFPDMNTEAFF; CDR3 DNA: TGTGCCAGCAGTGAATTCCCAGACATGAACACTGAAGCTTTCTTT
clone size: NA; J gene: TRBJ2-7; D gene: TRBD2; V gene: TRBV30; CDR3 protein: CAWTLGLAGEQYF; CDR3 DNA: TGTGCCTGGACTCTGGGACTAGCTGGGGAGCAGTACTTC
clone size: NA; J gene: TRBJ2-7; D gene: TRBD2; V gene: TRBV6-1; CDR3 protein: CASSEGGSAAYEQYF; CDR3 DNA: TGTGCCAGCAGTGAAGGCGGGAGTGCCGCCTACGAGCAGTACTTC
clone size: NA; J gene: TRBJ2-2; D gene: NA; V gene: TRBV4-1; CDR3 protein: CASSQDQGWNTGELFF; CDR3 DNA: TGCGCCAGCAGCCAAGATCAGGGGTGGAACACCGGGGAGCTGTTTTTT
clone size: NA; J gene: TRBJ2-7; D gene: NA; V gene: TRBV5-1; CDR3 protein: CASSFYGSSYEQYF; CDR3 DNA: TGCGCCAGCAGCTTCTACGGGAGCTCCTACGAGCAGTACTTC
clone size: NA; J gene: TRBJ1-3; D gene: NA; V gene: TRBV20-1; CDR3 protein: CSARPGNTIYF; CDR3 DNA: TGCAGTGCTAGACCTGGAAACACCATATATTTT
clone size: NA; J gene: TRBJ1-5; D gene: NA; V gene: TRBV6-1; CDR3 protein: CASSDLHRENQPQHF; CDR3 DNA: TGTGCCAGCAGTGATCTTCACAGGGAGAATCAGCCCCAGCATTTT
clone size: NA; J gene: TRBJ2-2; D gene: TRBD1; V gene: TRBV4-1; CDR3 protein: CASSQDPQGDTGELFF; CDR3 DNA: TGCGCCAGCAGCCAAGACCCCCAGGGGGACACCGGGGAGCTGTTTTTT
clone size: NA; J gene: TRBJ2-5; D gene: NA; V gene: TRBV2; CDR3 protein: CASSVSHSETQYF; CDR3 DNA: TGTGCCAGCAGTGTTAGCCACTCGGAGACCCAGTACTTC
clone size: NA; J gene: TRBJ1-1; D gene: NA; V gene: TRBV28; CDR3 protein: CASSLGVTEAFF; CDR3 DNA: TGTGCCAGCAGCCTAGGGGTCACTGAAGCTTTCTTT
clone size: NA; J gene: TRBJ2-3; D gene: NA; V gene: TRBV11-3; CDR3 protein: CASSLGAGTDTQYF; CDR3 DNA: TGTGCCAGCAGCTTAGGGGCCGGCACAGATACGCAGTATTTT
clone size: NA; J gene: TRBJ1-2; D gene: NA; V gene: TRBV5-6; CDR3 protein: CASSLANRIYGYTF; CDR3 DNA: TGTGCCAGCAGCTTGGCGAACAGGATCTATGGCTACACCTTC
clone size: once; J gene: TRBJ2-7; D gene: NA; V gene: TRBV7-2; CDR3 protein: CASSLATTRTPFEQYF; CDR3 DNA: TGTGCCAGCAGCTTAGCGACCACACGGACCCCTTTTGAGCAGTACTTC
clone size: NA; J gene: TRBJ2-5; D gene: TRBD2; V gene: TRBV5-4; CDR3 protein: CASSPSGSADETQYF; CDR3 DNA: TGTGCCAGCAGCCCTAGCGGGAGCGCTGACGAGACCCAGTACTTC
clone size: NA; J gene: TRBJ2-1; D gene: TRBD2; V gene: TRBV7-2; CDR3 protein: CASSPLAGYNEQFF; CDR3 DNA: TGTGCCAGCAGCCCATTAGCGGGCTACAATGAGCAGTTCTTC
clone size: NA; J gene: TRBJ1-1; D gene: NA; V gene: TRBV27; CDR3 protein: CASSLSSGIGGNTEAFF; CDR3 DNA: TGTGCCAGCAGTTTATCGTCTGGTATAGGGGGGAACACTGAAGCTTTCTTT
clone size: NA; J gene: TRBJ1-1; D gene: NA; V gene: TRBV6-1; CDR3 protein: CASSEGFGIVHTEAFF; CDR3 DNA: TGTGCCAGCAGTGAAGGCTTTGGGATAGTACACACTGAAGCTTTCTTT
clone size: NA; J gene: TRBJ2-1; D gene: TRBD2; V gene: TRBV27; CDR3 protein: CASSPSGLAGSYNEQFF; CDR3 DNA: TGTGCCAGCAGTCCGTCGGGACTAGCGGGATCCTACAATGAGCAGTTCTTC
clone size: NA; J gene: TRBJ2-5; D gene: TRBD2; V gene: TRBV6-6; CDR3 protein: CASSPFGGKETQYF; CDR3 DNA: TGTGCCAGCAGCCCGTTCGGGGGGAAAGAGACCCAGTACTTC
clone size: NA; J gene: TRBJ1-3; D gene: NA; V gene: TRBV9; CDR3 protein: CASSPPSSANTIYF; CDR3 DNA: TGTGCCAGCAGCCCTCCATCTAGTGCAAACACCATATATTTT
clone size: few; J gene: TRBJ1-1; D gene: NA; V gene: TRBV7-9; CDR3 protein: CASSITGGTEAFF; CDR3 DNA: TGTGCCAGCAGCATTACAGGTGGCACTGAAGCTTTCTTT
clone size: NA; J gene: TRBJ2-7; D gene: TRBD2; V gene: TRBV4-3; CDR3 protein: CASSQDLASGSYEQYF; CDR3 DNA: TGCGCCAGCAGCCAAGATCTGGCTAGCGGGAGCTACGAGCAGTACTTC
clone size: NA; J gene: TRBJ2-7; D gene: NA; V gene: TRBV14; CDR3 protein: CASSPWDSQHLEQYF; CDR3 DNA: TGTGCCAGCAGCCCCTGGGATAGTCAGCATCTCGAGCAGTACTTC